The 6 T cell receptor beta chains below were found in one sample sequenced in a study of glioma-infiltrating T cells (dated by TCRdb to the mid-2010s). TCRdb records Illumina MiSeq as the sequencer. The iRepertoire nested amplicon-rescue multiplex PCR (arm-PCR) platform was used to amplify TCR alpha and beta CDR3 regions from RNA. TCRdb trimmed the raw reads at Q25, called clones with MiXCR and kept productive beta chains. Rows are unified per CDR3 protein, each entry keeping the most common DNA and genes. Within this sample are about 380,000 distinct CDR3 sequences, with 41% of them counted one time only. 12% of the sample comes from the top ten. Specimen: glioma tissue, nonneoplastic brain tissue, or PBMCs (not recorded which). The source is a human donor with low-grade glioma or glioblastoma, undergoing nonglioma brain surgery, or in good health (not recorded which).

V is TRBV7-2 and J is TRBJ2-7; 7 bases are shared with TRBD1. The ends lost 5 bases at V and 6 bases at J; junction bases unmatched: 13. Per the germline V gene, CDR1 is SGHTA and CDR2 is FQGNSA. The CDR3 is made up of 15 amino acids. The CDR3 sequence: CASSRTGAILGEQYF. The CDR3 DNA follows: TGTGCCAGCAGCCGTACAGGGGCCATATTAGGCGAGCAGTACTTC.

On this clonotype itself: Germline and junction disagree at one end, which may indicate a read error. This chain joins TRBV6-2 or TRBV6-3 and TRBJ2-1; D gene uncertain. Germline V gives CDR1 MNHEY, CDR2 SVGEGT. The CDR3 is 17 amino acids. The CDR3 nucleotides are TGTGGCAGCAGCGTAGCTATATTGACTGGACGCTACAATGAGCAGTTCTTC. This encodes CGSSVAILTGRYNEQFF.

Details on this clonotype: With a much larger clone just one base away, this may be a read error. The chain has TRBV7-3 and TRBJ1-1; D uncertain. The CDR3 has 10 residues. Germline assignment: CDR1 SGHTA and CDR2 FQGTGA. Trimming shortened V by 8 bases and J by 3 bases, and 4 bases separated the two germline ends. The chain's CDR3 is CASGDTEAFF. The CDR3 region has the DNA TGTGCCAGCGGGGACACTGAAGCTTTCTTT.

This sequence joins TRBV20-1 and TRBJ1-5, with D perhaps matching TRBD1 (5 bases). Trimming took off 5 bases at V and 0 bases at J, with 14 bases between the two ends. CDR3 length: 15 amino acids. Germline loops: CDR1 DFQATT, CDR2 SNEGSKA (reference sequence). The CDR3 region has the DNA TGCAGTGCTGAATGGGGGGGTAATAGCAATCAGCCCCAGCATTTT. It translates to CSAEWGGNSNQPQHF.

This clonotype has a single count. This may come from a read error, since a much larger clone is one base off. The genes are TRBV20-1 and TRBJ1-1; D remains ambiguous. Deletions cut 7 bases from V and 1 base from J, with 13 bases between. Germline CDR1 is DFQATT and CDR2 is SNEGSKA (reference sequence). CDR3 size: 13 residues. CDR3 amino acids: CSVRQAGNTEAFF. CDR3 DNA sequence: TGCAGTGTCCGTCAAGCGGGGAACACTGAAGCTTTCTTT.

The V gene is TRBV28, the J gene TRBJ2-1; 10 bases are a match to TRBD2. V was clipped by 9 bases and J by 12 bases; unmatched bases: 17. CDR1 is MDHEN, CDR2 SYDVKM, per germline. The CDR3 covers 15 residues. The CDR3 nucleotides read TGTGCCAGAAGCTTGTGGACTAGCGGAGACAAGGGGCAGTTCTTC. This codes for CARSLWTSGDKGQFF.